This TCR beta chain was observed in a study of cytomegalovirus exposure and HLA in healthy donors. Overall study: Early release data held some 79 million unique TCRs from HLA-typed donors.

Primers for the PCR totalled 60 Vbeta and 13 Jbeta. TCRdb keeps only in-frame clones here, not all; method: immunoSEQ multiplex PCR. The sample includes 250,000 or so clones, approximately 91% of them seen just once. This clone came up once. Its antigen is still unknown. Findings and caveats of the study: DRB1 showed the most TCR associations and HLA-C the fewest in a later analysis, as rates varied by HLA locus. The study listed some 160 cytomegalovirus-associated TCR beta chains.

The CDR3 contains 18 residues. V shed 0 bases and J 1 base; nucleotides not matched to a gene: 9. Germline V gene data show CDR1 as MGHRA and CDR2 as YSYEKL. The sequence was collected from a girl aged 2-10 years in good health and CMV-seronegative. The source material was PBMCs. The rearrangement joins TRBV4-1 to TRBJ2-5; 9 nucleotides align to TRBD2. CDR3 in amino acids: CASSQDPTGRGGQETQYF. CDR3 DNA sequence: TGCGCCAGCAGCCAAGACCCGACCGGGCGGGGGGGCCAAGAGACCCAGTACTTC.